The TCR beta chain described here comes from a study of lymphopenia after photon versus proton radiotherapy. Whole-study results and caveats: After lymphocyte nadir, photon-treated repertoires showed oligoclonal expansion, especially CD8+ Temra. A bigger post-nadir fall in TCR diversity correlated inversely with survival time in deceased patients.

Trimming shortened V by 1 base and J by 0 bases, and 11 bases separated the two germline ends. Germline V lookup: CDR1 SGHRS, CDR2 YFSETQ. This CDR3 comprises 16 residues. This clone was seen a single time. Its specificity is unknown. Method: immunoSEQ multiplex PCR; TCRdb's copy keeps in-frame clones and lacks some. The sample records 37,000 or so clones, approximately 86% being singletons. The sample was peripheral blood, taken from a patient treated with proton-based radiotherapy. V and J are TRBV5-1 and TRBJ2-4; tentative D call: TRBD1 (5 bases). The TCR originated in a woman in her 70s with pancreatic cancer. Some clones in this sample may be carry-over from other donors' samples. This CDR3 is CASSLTMGLAKNIQYF. DNA of the CDR3: TGCGCCAGCAGCTTGACGATGGGGCTAGCCAAAAACATTCAGTACTTC.